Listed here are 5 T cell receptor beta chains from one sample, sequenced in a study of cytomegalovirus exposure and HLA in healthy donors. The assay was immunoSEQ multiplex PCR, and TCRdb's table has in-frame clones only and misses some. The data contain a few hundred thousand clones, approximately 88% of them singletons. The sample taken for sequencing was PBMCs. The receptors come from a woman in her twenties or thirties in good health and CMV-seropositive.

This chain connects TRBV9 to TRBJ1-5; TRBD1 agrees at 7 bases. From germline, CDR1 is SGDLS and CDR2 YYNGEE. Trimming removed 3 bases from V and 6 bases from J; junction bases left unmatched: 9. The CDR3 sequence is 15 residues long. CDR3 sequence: CASSALQGEGQPQHF. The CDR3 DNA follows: TGTGCCAGCAGCGCGCTGCAGGGGGAAGGTCAGCCCCAGCATTTT.

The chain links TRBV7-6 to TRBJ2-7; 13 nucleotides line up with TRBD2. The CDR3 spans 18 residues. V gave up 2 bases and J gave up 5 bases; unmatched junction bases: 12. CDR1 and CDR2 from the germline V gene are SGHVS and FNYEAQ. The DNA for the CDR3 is TGTGCCAGCAGCTTATATTCGGGACTAGCGGGACTACCCCACGAGCAGTACTTC. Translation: CASSLYSGLAGLPHEQYF.

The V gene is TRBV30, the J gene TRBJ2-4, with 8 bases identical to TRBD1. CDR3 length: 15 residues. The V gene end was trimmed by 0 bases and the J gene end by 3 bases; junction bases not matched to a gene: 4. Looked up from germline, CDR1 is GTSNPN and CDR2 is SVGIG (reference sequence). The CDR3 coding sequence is TGTGCCTGGAGTGTATACGACAGGGGCAAAAACATTCAGTACTTC. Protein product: CAWSVYDRGKNIQYF.

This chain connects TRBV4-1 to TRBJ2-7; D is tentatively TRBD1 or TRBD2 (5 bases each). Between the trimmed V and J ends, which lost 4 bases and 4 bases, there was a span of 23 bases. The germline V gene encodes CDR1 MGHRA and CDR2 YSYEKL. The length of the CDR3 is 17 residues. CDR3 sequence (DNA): TGCGCCAGCAGCCTCCCCACGGGGACCCCTGGGGCGTACGAGCAGTACTTC. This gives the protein CASSLPTGTPGAYEQYF.

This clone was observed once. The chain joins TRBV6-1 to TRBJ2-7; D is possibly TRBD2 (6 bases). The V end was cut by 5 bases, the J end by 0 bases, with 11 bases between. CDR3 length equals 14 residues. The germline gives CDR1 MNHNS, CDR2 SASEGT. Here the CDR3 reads CASSKDGSSYEQYF. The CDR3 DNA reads TGTGCCAGCAGTAAGGACGGGAGCTCCTACGAGCAGTACTTC.